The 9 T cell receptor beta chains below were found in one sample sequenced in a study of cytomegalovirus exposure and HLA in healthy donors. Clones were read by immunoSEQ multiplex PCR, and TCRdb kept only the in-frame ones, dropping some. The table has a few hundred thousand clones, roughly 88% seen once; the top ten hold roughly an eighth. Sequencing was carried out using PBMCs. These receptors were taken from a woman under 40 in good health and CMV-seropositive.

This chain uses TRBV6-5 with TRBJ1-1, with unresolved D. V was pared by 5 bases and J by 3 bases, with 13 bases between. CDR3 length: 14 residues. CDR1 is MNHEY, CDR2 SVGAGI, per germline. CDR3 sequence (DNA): TGTGCCAGCAGTAAACCTGGCCAGGACACTGAAGCTTTCTTT. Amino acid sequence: CASSKPGQDTEAFF.

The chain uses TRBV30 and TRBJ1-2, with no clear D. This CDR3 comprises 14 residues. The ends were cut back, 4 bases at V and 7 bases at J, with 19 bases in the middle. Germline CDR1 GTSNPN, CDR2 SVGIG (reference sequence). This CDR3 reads CAWKGGLLKSGYTF. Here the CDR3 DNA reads TGTGCCTGGAAAGGAGGGCTATTAAAATCTGGCTACACCTTC. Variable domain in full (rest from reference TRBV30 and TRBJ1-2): SQTIHQWPATLVQPVGSPLSLECTVEGTSNPNLYWYRQAAGRGLQLLFYSVGIGQISSEVPQNLSASRPQDRQFILSSKKLLLSDSGFYLCAWKGGLLKSGYTFGSGTRLTVV.

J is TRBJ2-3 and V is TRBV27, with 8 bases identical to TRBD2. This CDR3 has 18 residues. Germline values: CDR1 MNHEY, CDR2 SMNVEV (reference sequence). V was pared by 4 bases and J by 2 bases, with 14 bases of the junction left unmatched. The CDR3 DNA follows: TGTGCCAGCAGTTGGTCGGCAAAGCGGGAGCTTGTCACAGATACGCAGTATTTT. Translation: CASSWSAKRELVTDTQYF.

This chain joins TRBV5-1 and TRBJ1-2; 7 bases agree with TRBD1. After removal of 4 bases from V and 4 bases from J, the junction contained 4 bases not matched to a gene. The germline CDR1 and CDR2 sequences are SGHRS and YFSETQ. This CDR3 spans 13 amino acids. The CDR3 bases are TGCGCCAGCAGCATGACAGGGAGCTATGGCTACACCTTC. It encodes CASSMTGSYGYTF.

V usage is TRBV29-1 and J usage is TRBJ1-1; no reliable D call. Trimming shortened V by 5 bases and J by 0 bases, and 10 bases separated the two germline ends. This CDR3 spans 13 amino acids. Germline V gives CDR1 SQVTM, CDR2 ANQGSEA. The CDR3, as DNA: TGCAGCGTTCTGAACGTAATGAACACTGAAGCTTTCTTT. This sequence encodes CSVLNVMNTEAFF. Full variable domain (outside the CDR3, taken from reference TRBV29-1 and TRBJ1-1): SAVISQKPSRDICQRGTSLTIQCQVDSQVTMMFWYRQQPGQSLTLIATANQGSEATYESGFVIDKFPISRPNLTFSTLTVSNMSPEDSSIYLCSVLNVMNTEAFFGQGTRLTVV.

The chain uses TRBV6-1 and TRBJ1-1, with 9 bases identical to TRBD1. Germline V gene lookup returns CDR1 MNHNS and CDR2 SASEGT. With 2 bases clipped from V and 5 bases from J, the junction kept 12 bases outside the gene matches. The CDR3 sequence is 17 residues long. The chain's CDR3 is CASSEWYWTGEGTEAFF. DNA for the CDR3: TGTGCCAGCAGTGAATGGTACTGGACAGGGGAGGGTACTGAAGCTTTCTTT.

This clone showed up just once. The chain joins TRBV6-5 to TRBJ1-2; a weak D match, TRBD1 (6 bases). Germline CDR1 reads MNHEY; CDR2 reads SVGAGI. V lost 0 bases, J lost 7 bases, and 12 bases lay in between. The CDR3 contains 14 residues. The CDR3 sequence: CASSYSTGSGGYTF. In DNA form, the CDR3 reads TGTGCCAGCAGTTACTCGACAGGCTCAGGTGGCTACACCTTC.

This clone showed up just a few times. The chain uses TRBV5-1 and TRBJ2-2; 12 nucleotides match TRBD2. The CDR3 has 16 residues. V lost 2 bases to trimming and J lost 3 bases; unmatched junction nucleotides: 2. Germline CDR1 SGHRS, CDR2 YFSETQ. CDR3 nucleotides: TGCGCCAGCAGCTTACGACTAGCGGGAGACACCGGGGAGCTGTTTTTT. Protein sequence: CASSLRLAGDTGELFF.

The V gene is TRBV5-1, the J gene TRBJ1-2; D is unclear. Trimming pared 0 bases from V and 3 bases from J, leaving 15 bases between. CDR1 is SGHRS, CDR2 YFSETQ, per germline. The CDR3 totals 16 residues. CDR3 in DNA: TGCGCCAGCAGCTTGGAGGCAGGCATGACTCACTATGGCTACACCTTC. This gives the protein CASSLEAGMTHYGYTF.